This section outlines one TCR beta chain sequence together with its context. Its antigen is unidentified. Culture proceeded for nine to ten days, and CD4+ T cells were then isolated. Each participant was administered two doses of either the BNT162b2 or the mRNA-1273 vaccine. From germline, CDR1 is SGDLS and CDR2 YYNGEE. The CDR3 consists of 12 residues. V was cut by 7 bases and J by 3 bases, with 10 bases left in between. The assay was immunoSEQ multiplex PCR, and TCRdb's table has in-frame clones only and misses some. The data hold about 66,000 clones, with less than 85% observed a single time. The data were obtained in a study of vaccination effects on CD4 cells after COVID-19. Overall study context: It was a median of 72 days after the second dose that post-vaccine samples were obtained.

The chain recombines TRBV9 with TRBJ2-5; D uncertain. The sample was CD4+ T cells from PBMCs cultured without peptide, taken after COVID-19 vaccination. The origin of this receptor is a human donor who received a COVID-19 vaccine. CDR3 loop: CASSIAEETQYF. CDR3 nucleotide sequence: TGTGCCAGCTCTATCGCGGAAGAGACCCAGTACTTC.